This note documents a single T cell receptor beta chain sequence. Sequencing was performed with immunoSEQ multiplex PCR; in TCRdb, only in-frame clones are kept and a portion is missing. The profile shows around 480,000 clones, 88% of them singletons. This sample was included in a study of blood T cell repertoires in COVID-19. Sequencing used peripheral blood. The receptor was isolated from a woman aged 50 to 65 with COVID-19, enrolled during active disease.

The CDR3 DNA reads as TGCGCCAGCAGCCCACTAGACGGGAACACTGAAGCTTTCTTT. Residues: CASSPLDGNTEAFF. This rearrangement joins TRBV5-1 to TRBJ1-1; no clear D gene. Germline V lookup: CDR1 SGHRS, CDR2 YFSETQ. V was pared by 4 bases and J by 1 base, with 11 bases between. The length of the CDR3 is 14 residues.